One sample yielded the 3 T cell receptor beta chains listed below, sequenced in a study of human T cells and chemical hapten exposure. TCRdb redid the calling of the RACE reads with MiXCR, one entry per CDR3 protein. The sample carries 100,000 to 150,000 distinct CDR3 sequences, roughly an eighth recorded once. As for time point: patch test 1, 2 weeks after DPC sensitization. Noted treatment: therapeutic diphenylcyclopropenone sensitization with weekly scalp DPC. The sample was whole blood, taken in connection with sensitization to the hapten diphenylcyclopropenone (DPC). The receptor set was obtained from a man between 18 and 29 years old with alopecia areata. Some clones in this sample may be carry-over from other donors' samples.

This clonotype was observed a few times. The chain couples TRBV10-1 to TRBJ2-2; D may correspond to TRBD1 or TRBD2 (6 bases each). The CDR3 length is 16 residues. From germline, CDR1 is WNHNN and CDR2 SYGVQD (reference sequence). V was shortened by 3 bases and J by 2 bases, with 13 bases between the two germline ends. CDR3 in amino acids: CASSEYGGPNTGELFF. DNA for the CDR3: TGCGCCAGCAGTGAATATGGGGGGCCAAACACCGGGGAGCTGTTTTTT.

This clonotype was seen only a few times. The V and J genes are TRBV6-5 and TRBJ2-7; 10 nucleotides agree with TRBD2. CDR1 MNHEY and CDR2 SVGAGI come from the germline V gene. V was pared by 6 bases and J by 0 bases, with 5 bases of the junction left unmatched. This CDR3 contains 15 residues. The CDR3 DNA sequence: TGTGCCAGCAGCCCCGAGCGGGGGGGCTCCTACGAGCAGTACTTC. As protein: CASSPERGGSYEQYF.

The rearrangement links TRBV28 to TRBJ2-7, with 7 bases lining up with TRBD1. Looked up from germline, CDR1 is MDHEN and CDR2 is SYDVKM. J gave up 2 bases and V 6 bases, and 7 bases lay outside the gene matches. The length of the CDR3 is 14 residues. CDR3 in DNA: TGTGCCAGCAGCAAGGGACAGCCGGCCTACGAGCAGTACTTC. Translated: CASSKGQPAYEQYF. The full variable domain, its missing parts supplied by reference TRBV28 and TRBJ2-7, is DVKVTQSSRYLVKRTGEKVFLECVQDMDHENMFWYRQDPGLGLRLIYFSYDVKMKEKGDIPEGYSVSREKKERFSLILESASTNQTSMYLCASSKGQPAYEQYFGPGTRLTVT.